Presented here are 23 T cell receptor beta chains from one specimen sequenced in a study of CXCR3-negative and CXCR3-positive naive CD8 T cells. Study conclusions and caveats: Hydrophobicity was higher for TRB CDR3s found in CXCR3-positive naive cells than in CXCR3-negative naive cells.

These receptors lack a known antigen. Through 5' RACE with UMI labels, the TRB cDNA libraries were prepared. TCRdb reprocessed the 5' RACE reads and keeps a single row for each CDR3 protein, giving no DNA. The sample spans around 65,000 distinct CDR3 sequences; the ten largest clones claim under 0.8%. The sample was naive CXCR3+ CD8+ T cells from blood. As for subset: CD45RO-CCR7+CD27+CD95- naive CD8+ T cells expressing CXCR3 (TNR3+). The receptors originated from a human donor in good health. Some clones in this sample may be carry-over from other donors' samples.

The chain recombines TRBV15 with TRBJ2-3; no DNA is available, so the TRBD2 call from TCRdb remains unchecked. CDR3 length: 16 residues. Germline V CDR1 and CDR2: LNHNV, YYDKDF (reference sequence). The CDR3 protein is CATSRGGISSTDTQYF.

The chain employs TRBV27 and TRBJ2-1; TCRdb names TRBD2, which stays unverified in the absence of DNA. This CDR3 comprises 12 residues. Per the germline V gene, CDR1 is MNHEY and CDR2 is SMNVEV (reference sequence). The CDR3 sequence is CASSFGGNEQFF.

The V call is TRBV29-1, the J call TRBJ1-2. The CDR3 totals 13 residues. Germline V gene sequence: CDR1 SQVTM, CDR2 ANQGSEA. CDR3 sequence reads: CSVEDGVLYGYTF.

This chain connects TRBV29-1 to TRBJ1-2; TCRdb selects TRBD1, and the lack of DNA leaves this call unchecked. The CDR3 has 14 amino acids. The germline CDR1 and CDR2 sequences are SQVTM and ANQGSEA. The CDR3 loop is CSVEPRGQDYGYTF.

The chain couples TRBV29-1 to TRBJ2-7; absent DNA, TCRdb's TRBD1 call cannot be checked. CDR1 is SQVTM and CDR2 is ANQGSEA in the germline V gene. The CDR3 covers 12 residues. CDR3 region: CSVQRGGFEQYF.

The chain recombines TRBV5-1 with TRBJ1-1; the TRBD1 assignment by TCRdb is unverifiable without DNA. Germline V lookup: CDR1 SGHRS, CDR2 YFSETQ. CDR3 length: 14 residues. This chain's CDR3 is CASSPTTGGTEAFF.

The chain has TRBV2 and TRBJ2-7; TCRdb's D call of TRBD1 is untestable without DNA. The germline gives CDR1 SNHLY, CDR2 FYNNEI. The CDR3 is 14 residues long. CDR3 protein: CASSHGTGTYEQYF.

The chain links TRBV7-2 to TRBJ2-7; with no DNA, the TCRdb D assignment of TRBD1 cannot be verified. The CDR3 is 14 residues long. In germline, CDR1 is SGHTA, CDR2 FQGNSA. CDR3 region: CASSLDVYGTGQYF.

This rearrangement joins TRBV20-1 to TRBJ2-5; TCRdb's D gene call, TRBD1, goes unchecked for lack of DNA. Germline V gene lookup returns CDR1 DFQATT and CDR2 SNEGSKA (reference sequence). The CDR3 is made up of 13 amino acids. CDR3 protein: CSARSGQQETQYF.

V is TRBV29-1 and J is TRBJ1-2; the D call of TRBD1 rests on TCRdb alone, since no DNA is present to check it. CDR3 length equals 15 residues. Germline lookup yields CDR1 SQVTM and CDR2 ANQGSEA. CDR3 region: CSVDPPGATNYGYTF. Variable domain in full (rest from reference TRBV29-1 and TRBJ1-2): SAVISQKPSRDICQRGTSLTIQCQVDSQVTMMFWYRQQPGQSLTLIATANQGSEATYESGFVIDKFPISRPNLTFSTLTVSNMSPEDSSIYLCSVDPPGATNYGYTFGSGTRLTVV.

This chain uses TRBV18 with TRBJ2-2; TCRdb gives TRBD1 as the D gene, but with no DNA this cannot be confirmed. Germline-derived CDR1 and CDR2 are KGHSH and LQKENI. This CDR3 has 15 amino acids. The CDR3 loop is CASSPPGQTTWELFF. Full variable domain (missing parts from reference TRBV18 and TRBJ2-2): NAGVMQNPRHLVRRRGQEARLRCSPMKGHSHVYWYRQLPEEGLKFMVYLQKENIIDESGMPKERFSAEFPKEGPSILRIQQVVRGDSAAYFCASSPPGQTTWELFFGEGSRLTVL.

V gene TRBV7-2 combines with J gene TRBJ2-3. The CDR3 has 16 residues. The germline V gene encodes CDR1 SGHTA and CDR2 FQGNSA. The CDR3 sequence is CASSSTGFAYTDTQYF. Based on the CDR3 plus reference TRBV7-2 and TRBJ2-3, the full variable domain is GAGVSQSPSNKVTEKGKDVELRCDPISGHTALYWYRQSLGQGLEFLIYFQGNSAPDKSGLPSDRFSAERTGGSVSTLTIQRTQQEDSAVYLCASSSTGFAYTDTQYFGPGTRLTVL.

The rearrangement links TRBV9 to TRBJ2-3. Germline loops: CDR1 SGDLS, CDR2 YYNGEE. This CDR3 has 17 amino acids. CDR3 in amino acids: CASTRTAVGSYTDTQYF.

The J gene is TRBJ1-1, the V gene TRBV6-1; TCRdb reports TRBD1, a call that lacks DNA to check it against. CDR1 is MNHNS, CDR2 SASEGT, per germline. The CDR3 runs to 16 residues. The CDR3 reads CASSEVLSGLGSEAFF.

The chain carries TRBV6-4 and TRBJ2-1; TCRdb indicates TRBD2, and absent DNA this call remains unverified. Germline V lookup: CDR1 MRHNA, CDR2 SNTAGT. The CDR3 is made up of 14 amino acids. The CDR3 spells CASSDGEANNEQFF.

This chain uses TRBV10-3 with TRBJ2-3; checking the TCRdb D call of TRBD2 is not possible without DNA. The CDR3 is 16 amino acids. Germline lookup yields CDR1 ENHRY and CDR2 SYGVKD. The CDR3 loop is CAISGGASASIDTQYF.

The chain joins TRBV7-9 to TRBJ2-3; absent DNA, TCRdb's TRBD1 call cannot be checked. The CDR3 loop spans 17 amino acids. Germline CDR1 reads SEHNR; CDR2 reads FQNEAQ (reference sequence). This CDR3 reads CASSSRRGAWSTDTQYF.

V usage is TRBV6-5 and J usage is TRBJ2-7. The CDR3 has 14 residues. The germline gives CDR1 MNHEY, CDR2 SVGAGI. CDR3 protein: CASSSDDRSYEQYF.

The V gene is TRBV29-1, the J gene TRBJ2-3. The CDR3 has 11 residues. Germline CDR1 and CDR2: SQVTM and ANQGSEA. The CDR3 loop is CSVGGTDTQYF.

The V and J genes are TRBV12-3 or TRBV12-4 and TRBJ2-7; without DNA, the TCRdb call of TRBD1 cannot be checked. This CDR3 is built from 13 residues. CDR3 sequence reads: CASSPGGAYEQYF.

The chain recombines TRBV7-6 with TRBJ1-5. The CDR3 loop spans 14 amino acids. From germline, CDR1 is SGHVS and CDR2 FNYEAQ. The CDR3 here is CASSLDQSNQPQHF.

This chain connects TRBV15 to TRBJ2-1; TCRdb names TRBD1, which stays unverified in the absence of DNA. Per the germline V gene, CDR1 is LNHNV and CDR2 is YYDKDF (reference sequence). This CDR3 has 15 amino acids. Here the CDR3 reads CATSRDTGPSNEQFF.

The chain couples TRBV12-3 or TRBV12-4 to TRBJ1-1. The CDR3 runs to 13 residues. The CDR3 sequence is CASSSDRSAEAFF.